This T cell receptor beta chain was identified during a study of cytomegalovirus exposure and HLA in healthy donors. The study ran its PCR with 60 Vbeta and 13 Jbeta primers. Data came from immunoSEQ multiplex PCR; TCRdb stores just in-frame clones and leaves some out. The sample is made up of about 20,000 clones, and the top ten hold over 20% of it. The CDR3 contains 15 residues. The ends were cut back, 2 bases at V and 1 base at J, with 14 bases in the middle. Germline assignment: CDR1 GTSNPN and CDR2 SVGIG (reference sequence). This receptor was taken from a man aged 55 to 70 in good health and CMV-seropositive. The J gene is TRBJ1-1, the V gene TRBV30, with TRBD1 as a possible D gene (5 bases). The sequencing sample was made of PBMCs. This CDR3 reads CAWSPRTQGNTEAFF. The CDR3 coding sequence is TGTGCCTGGAGTCCCCGGACACAAGGGAACACTGAAGCTTTCTTT.